A selection of T cell receptor beta chains follows, all from one sample in a study of glioma-infiltrating T cells. TCRdb re-called the multiplex PCR reads through MiXCR, storing one row per CDR3 protein. The sample has 150,000 to 200,000 distinct CDR3 sequences; roughly 32% are singletons. Sequencing was done on a sample of glioma tissue, nonneoplastic brain tissue, or PBMCs (not recorded which). These receptors originate from a human donor with low-grade glioma or glioblastoma, undergoing nonglioma brain surgery, or in good health (not recorded which). Both conserved end residues are part of each CDR3.

v_call,cdr3_aa
TRBV2,CASSEPGQGSSPQHF
TRBV5-1,CASSLREGSARELIDTQYF
TRBV5-1,CASSLEGGRSYNEQFF
TRBV10-3,CAISESAGGPKNEQFF
TRBV27,CASWDNSYNEQFF
TRBV4-1,CASSLRTGRDQPQHF
TRBV19,CASKTGTGSYEQYF
TRBV5-4,CASSVEGRSYGYTF
TRBV12-3/TRBV12-4,CASTNIGGAQQPQHF
TRBV28,CASASPSSGANVLTF
TRBV6-2/TRBV6-3,CASSYTKRTGLEAFF
TRBV6-6,CASSYSAATQFF
TRBV19,CASSIGALPGRGYTF
TRBV20-1,CSAISARPQHF
TRBV9,CASSPRRAGDTQYF
TRBV19,CASSEGGSEQYF
TRBV10-3,CAIRIVADSEAFF
TRBV12-3/TRBV12-4,CASSTGLANAF
TRBV18,CASSPDRGVTNYGYTF
TRBV7-2,CASSLKEGFLEQYF
TRBV5-5,CASSLVVDRGHGGNQPQHF
TRBV2,CARAPGHLTGELFF
TRBV24-1,CATSDLSAGGSYNEQFF
TRBV20-1,CSARDPAGLAGVNEQFF
TRBV2,CASITGAGLSPPYGYTF
TRBV12-3/TRBV12-4,CASSQIPDTQYF